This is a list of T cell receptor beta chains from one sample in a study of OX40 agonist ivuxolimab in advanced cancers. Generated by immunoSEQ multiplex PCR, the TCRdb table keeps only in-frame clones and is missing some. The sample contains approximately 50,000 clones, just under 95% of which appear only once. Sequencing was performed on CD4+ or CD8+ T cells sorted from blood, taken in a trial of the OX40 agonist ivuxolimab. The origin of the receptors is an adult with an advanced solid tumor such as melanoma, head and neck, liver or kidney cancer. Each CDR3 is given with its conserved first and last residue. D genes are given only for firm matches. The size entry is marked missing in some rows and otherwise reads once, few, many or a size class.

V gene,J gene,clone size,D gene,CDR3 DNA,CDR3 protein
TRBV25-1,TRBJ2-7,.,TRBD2,TGTGCCAGCAGTGAATATCAAGGGGGACTAGCGGGAAGCTACGAGCAGTACTTC,CASSEYQGGLAGSYEQYF
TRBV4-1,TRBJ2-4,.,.,TGCGCCAGCAGCCAGGCAGTGTTGGGGGGATGGGAGAAAAACATTCAGTACTTC,CASSQAVLGGWEKNIQYF
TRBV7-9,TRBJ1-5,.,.,TGTGCCAGCAGCTCCACGGGCTCGAGGCAAAATCAGCCCCAGCATTTT,CASSSTGSRQNQPQHF
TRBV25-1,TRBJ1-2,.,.,TGTGCCAGCAGCCCAATGGGTCGCGGCTATGGCTACACCTTC,CASSPMGRGYGYTF
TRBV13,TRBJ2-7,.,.,TGTGCCAGCAGCGTCCAGGGGCCCGCAACCTACGAGCAGTACTTC,CASSVQGPATYEQYF
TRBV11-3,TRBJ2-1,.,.,TGTGCCAGCAGCTTAGGAGGGGACTTGAACTCCTACAATGAGCAGTTCTTC,CASSLGGDLNSYNEQFF
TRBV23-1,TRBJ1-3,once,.,TGCGCCAGCAAACCGATTTGGTCTGGAAACACCATATATTTT,CASKPIWSGNTIYF
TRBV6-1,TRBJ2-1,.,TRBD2,TGTGCCAGCAGTGAAGGGGTAGCGGGAGTAGTCTACAATGAGCAGTTCTTC,CASSEGVAGVVYNEQFF
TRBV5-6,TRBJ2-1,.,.,TGTGCCAGCAGCTTGTGGGCGGGTCGGGGTTTCGGGCAGTTCTTC,CASSLWAGRGFGQFF
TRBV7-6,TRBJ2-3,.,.,TGTGCCAGCAGCTTAGAGGGAGATACGCAGTATTTT,CASSLEGDTQYF
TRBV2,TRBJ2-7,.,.,TGTGCCAGCAAGGCCGGGAGCCACGAGCAGTACTTC,CASKAGSHEQYF
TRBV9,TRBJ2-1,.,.,TGTGCCAGCAGCGGCCCCCCCTCCTACAATGAGCAGTTCTTC,CASSGPPSYNEQFF
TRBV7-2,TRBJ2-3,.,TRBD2,TGTGCCAGCAGCTTAACTAGCGGCTACACAGATACGCAGTATTTT,CASSLTSGYTDTQYF
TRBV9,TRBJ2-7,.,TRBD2,TGTGCCAGCAGCGTGGCTAGCGGGTCCTACGAGCAGTACTTC,CASSVASGSYEQYF
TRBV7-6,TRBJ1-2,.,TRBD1,TGTGCCAGCAGCTCATCCGGACAGGGTGGGAGGCGGGGCTACACCTTC,CASSSSGQGGRRGYTF
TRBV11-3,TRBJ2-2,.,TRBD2,TGTGCCAGCAGCTTGACTAGCGGGAGGGCAGGCGGGGAGCTGTTTTTT,CASSLTSGRAGGELFF
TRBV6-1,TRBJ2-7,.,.,TGTGCCAGCAGTCAGGGGTTGCCTTCCTACGAGCAGTACTTC,CASSQGLPSYEQYF
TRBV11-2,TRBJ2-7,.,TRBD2,TGTGCCAGCAGCCTCGGGACTAGCGGCTACGAGCAGTACTTC,CASSLGTSGYEQYF
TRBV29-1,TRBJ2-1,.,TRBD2,TGCAGCGTTGCTAGGGCTAGCGGGAGATATAAAAATGAGCAGTTCTTC,CSVARASGRYKNEQFF
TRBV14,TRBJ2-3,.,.,TGTGCCAGCAACCCACTAGCAGTGAGCACAGATACGCAGTATTTT,CASNPLAVSTDTQYF
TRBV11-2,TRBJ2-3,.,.,TGTGCCAGCAGCTTAGGAGCAGGGGGGACAGATACGCAGTATTTT,CASSLGAGGTDTQYF
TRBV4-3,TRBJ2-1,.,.,TGCGCCAGCAGCCAGACCCCAGGCAATGAGCAGTTCTTC,CASSQTPGNEQFF
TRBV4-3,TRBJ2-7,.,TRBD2,TGCGCCAGCAGCCAAGCTAGCGGGAGCTCCTACGAGCAGTACTTC,CASSQASGSSYEQYF
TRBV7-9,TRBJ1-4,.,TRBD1,TGTGCCAGCAGCCCTCCGACAGGGTTCGGTGAAAAACTGTTTTTT,CASSPPTGFGEKLFF
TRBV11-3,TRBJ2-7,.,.,TGTGCCAGCAGCTTGGAACAAACCTACGAGCAGTACTTC,CASSLEQTYEQYF
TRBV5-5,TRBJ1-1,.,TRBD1,TGTGCCAGCAGCTTCCGACAGGGGCCGGGTATGAACACTGAAGCTTTCTTT,CASSFRQGPGMNTEAFF
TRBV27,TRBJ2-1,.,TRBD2,TGTGCCAGCAGGTGGGCACTAGCGGGAGATGAGCAGTTCTTC,CASRWALAGDEQFF
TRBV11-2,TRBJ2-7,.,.,TGTGCCAGCAGCTTAGTGTGGCACGAGCAGTACTTC,CASSLVWHEQYF
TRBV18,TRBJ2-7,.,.,TGTGCCAGCTCACCACCGTCAGCCTATGAGCAGTACTTC,CASSPPSAYEQYF
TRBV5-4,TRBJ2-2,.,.,TGTGCCAGCACTCAAATCTCGGGCGTGGGGGGCACCGGGGAGCTGTTTTTT,CASTQISGVGGTGELFF
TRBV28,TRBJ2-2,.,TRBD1,TGTGCCAGTTTGGGGACAGGCGAAATGAACACCGGGGAGCTGTTTTTT,CASLGTGEMNTGELFF
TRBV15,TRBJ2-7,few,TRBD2,TGTGCCACCAGCGCCCGGGACTACTCCTACGAGCAGTACTTC,CATSARDYSYEQYF
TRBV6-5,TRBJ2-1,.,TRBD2,TGTGCCAGCAGTTACGCGGGAGCTTTGAATGAGCAGTTCTTC,CASSYAGALNEQFF
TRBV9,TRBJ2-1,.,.,TGTGCCAGCAGCTCAGGAGGAGTCGGTGAGCAGTTCTTC,CASSSGGVGEQFF
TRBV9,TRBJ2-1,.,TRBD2,TGTGCCAGCAGCGAAGGGACTAGCGGGGAACTCGAGCAGTTCTTC,CASSEGTSGELEQFF
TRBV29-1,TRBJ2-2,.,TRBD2,TGCAGCGTCTTATTTAGCGGGAGGACCGGGGAGCTGTTTTTT,CSVLFSGRTGELFF
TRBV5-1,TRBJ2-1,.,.,TGCGCCAGCAGCTTGTACTCTTACTATAACAATGAGCAGTTCTTC,CASSLYSYYNNEQFF
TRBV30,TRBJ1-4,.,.,TGTGCCTGCCTGGCGAGGAATGAAAAACTGTTTTTT,CACLARNEKLFF
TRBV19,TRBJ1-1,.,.,TGTGCCAGTAGTATCCGTAAAGAAATCCACACTGAAGCTTTCTTT,CASSIRKEIHTEAFF
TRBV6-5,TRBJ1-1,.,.,TGTGCCAGCAGTGATCCTCGACAGAGCACTGAAGCTTTCTTT,CASSDPRQSTEAFF
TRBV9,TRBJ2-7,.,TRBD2,TGTGCCAGCAGCCCAGCGGGAGGGCCCCACGAGCAGTACTTC,CASSPAGGPHEQYF
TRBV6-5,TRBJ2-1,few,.,TGTGCCAGCAGTTACGCGTCAGGGTACTACAATGAGCAGTTCTTC,CASSYASGYYNEQFF
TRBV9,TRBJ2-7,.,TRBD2,TGTGCCAGCAGCCGGGACTATAACGACGAGCAGTACTTC,CASSRDYNDEQYF
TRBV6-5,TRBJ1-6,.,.,TGTGCCAGCAGCGGGAAGGACAGAGATAATTCACCCCTCCACTTT,CASSGKDRDNSPLHF
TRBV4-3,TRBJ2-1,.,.,TGCGCCAGCAGCCGCGGACAGGGAGGGGGCTCACGGTTCTTC,CASSRGQGGGSRFF
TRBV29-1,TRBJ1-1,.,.,TGCAGCGTTGAGCGGGGACAAATGAACACTGAAGCTTTCTTT,CSVERGQMNTEAFF
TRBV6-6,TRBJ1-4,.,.,TGTGCCAGCAGTCCGTATACGGGGCCACGGTACGAAAAACTGTTTTTT,CASSPYTGPRYEKLFF
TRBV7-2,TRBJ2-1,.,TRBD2,TGTGCCAGCAGATTACTAGCGGGAGGGCAGGGCAATGAGCAGTTCTTC,CASRLLAGGQGNEQFF
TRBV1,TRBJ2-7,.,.,TGCACCAGCAGCCAAGACTGCCTAGCGGGAGAGTCCTACGAGCAGTACTTC,CTSSQDCLAGESYEQYF
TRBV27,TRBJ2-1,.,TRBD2,TGTGCCAGCAGTCTCGGGACTAGCGGGAAAGGTGAGCAGTTCTTC,CASSLGTSGKGEQFF